This entry is about one TCR beta chain. Per the original data handling: Reference gene primer amplification in the assay estimated nucleated cell counts. This table comes from immunoSEQ multiplex PCR, and its TCRdb copy is limited to in-frame clones, with some not included. V, J and clone size reflect that table, while D and trimming were determined from the DNA. The data hold 150,000 to 200,000 clones, with roughly 87% observed a single time. Participants were placed into cohorts based on the clinical history they reported. This sample was taken from a study of blood T cell repertoires in COVID-19. Study context: Material from acute and convalescent COVID-19 was sourced from the United States, Italy and Spain. Sources were T cells, B-cell-depleted T cells, or PBMCs; the material itself was cDNA or gDNA.

The J segment lost 5 bases and the V segment lost 6 bases, leaving 5 bases of the junction unmatched. The CDR3 contains 13 residues. The V call is TRBV12-3 or TRBV12-4, the J call TRBJ2-5; TRBD2 matches 8 bases. The source is a man between 50 and 59 years old who had recovered from COVID-19. Specimen: PBMCs or T cells enriched from blood (not recorded which). CDR3 residues: CASSIGGAETQYF. The CDR3 region has the DNA TGTGCCAGCAGCATCGGGGGGGCGGAGACCCAGTACTTC.